Listed here are 14 T cell receptor beta chains from one sample, sequenced in a study of blood T cell repertoires in COVID-19. Clones were sequenced by immunoSEQ multiplex PCR, and TCRdb holds only the in-frame ones, with some missing. The sample carries about 180,000 clones, over 75% recorded once. The material sequenced was peripheral blood. The source of these receptors is a human donor with active or convalescent COVID-19. The donor label of this sample is uncertain.

The chain joins TRBV7-3 to TRBJ2-3; D remains unclear. V lost 2 bases to trimming and J lost 6 bases, with 9 bases between them. There are 13 residues in the CDR3. Germline V lookup: CDR1 SGHTA, CDR2 FQGTGA. CDR3 nucleotides: TGTGCCAGCAGCTTATATGAGTTCGATACGCAGTATTTT. This sequence encodes CASSLYEFDTQYF.

V usage is TRBV2 and J usage is TRBJ2-1, with TRBD2 matching 10 bases. CDR3 length: 16 residues. Trimming at V came to 5 bases and at J to 4 bases, leaving 8 bases not matched to a gene. CDR1 and CDR2 from the germline V gene are SNHLY and FYNNEI. This CDR3 reads CASSKERGGRYNEQFF. The CDR3 DNA sequence: TGTGCCAGCAGTAAAGAGCGGGGGGGAAGATACAATGAGCAGTTCTTC.

The V and J genes are TRBV28 and TRBJ2-1; 7 positions agree with TRBD2. This CDR3 contains 13 residues. Germline V gene lookup returns CDR1 MDHEN and CDR2 SYDVKM. The V and J ends lost 5 bases and 3 bases, in that order; junction bases with no gene match: 1. DNA of the CDR3: TGTGCCAGCAGTGGGGACTACTACAATGAGCAGTTCTTC. This translates into CASSGDYYNEQFF.

About this clone: The junction differs from germline at one of its ends, possibly a read error. The rearrangement joins TRBV7-2 to TRBJ2-3; 7 bases map to TRBD2. The germline V gene has CDR1 SGHTA and CDR2 FQGNSA. This CDR3 spans 14 amino acids. This chain's CDR3 is CASSLKWRGSSQVF. The CDR3 nucleotides read TGTGCCAGCAGCTTAAAGTGGCGGGGGAGCAGTCAAGTTTTT.

The chain couples TRBV27 to TRBJ2-1; TRBD2 aligns across 13 bases. The V segment lost 8 bases and the J segment 4 bases; nucleotides outside the gene matches: 2. The CDR3 is 14 amino acids. Germline V lookup: CDR1 MNHEY, CDR2 SMNVEV (reference sequence). The CDR3 DNA is TGTGCCAGCCGACTAGCGGGAGGATACAATGAGCAGTTCTTC. Encoded protein: CASRLAGGYNEQFF.

This chain links TRBV18 with TRBJ2-1, with 9 bases aligning to TRBD1. With 3 bases clipped from V and 6 bases from J, the junction kept 6 bases outside the gene matches. There are 15 residues in the CDR3. In germline, CDR1 is KGHSH, CDR2 LQKENI. This chain's CDR3 is CASSPRDRASNEQFF. In DNA, the CDR3 is TGTGCCAGCTCACCGCGGGACAGGGCTAGCAATGAGCAGTTCTTC.

The chain couples TRBV19 to TRBJ2-7; D may be TRBD1 (7 bases). Germline assignment: CDR1 LNHDA and CDR2 SQIVND (reference sequence). Trimming left V 6 bases short and J 10 bases short, with 22 bases between. The CDR3 is 14 amino acids. The CDR3 DNA is TGTGCCAGTAGCCCTGGGGGGACAGCCTCTTTACAGTACTTC. Amino acids: CASSPGGTASLQYF.

The V and J genes are TRBV28 and TRBJ2-7; TRBD1 agrees at 9 bases. V gave up 5 bases and J gave up 4 bases; unmatched junction bases: 3. CDR1 and CDR2 (germline): MDHEN, SYDVKM. The CDR3 consists of 13 residues. CDR3 protein: CASSGTGSYEQYF. As DNA, the CDR3 is TGTGCCAGCAGTGGGACAGGGTCTTACGAGCAGTACTTC.

CDR3 region: CASSLVGGPLFLYEQYF. DNA for the CDR3: TGTGCCAGCAGCTTAGTGGGGGGGCCCCTTTTTCTCTACGAGCAGTACTTC. The rearrangement uses TRBV11-2 and TRBJ2-7; possibly TRBD2 for D (7 bases). V lost 1 base to trimming and J lost 3 bases, with 19 bases between them. CDR1 is SGHAT, CDR2 FQNNGV, per germline. The CDR3 extends over 17 amino acids. The full variable domain, its missing parts supplied by reference TRBV11-2 and TRBJ2-7, is EAGVAQSPRYKIIEKRQSVAFWCNPISGHATLYWYQQILGQGPKLLIQFQNNGVVDDSQLPKDRFSAERLKGVDSTLKIQPAKLEDSAVYLCASSLVGGPLFLYEQYFGPGTRLTVT.

This clone was observed once. The chain links TRBV6-5 to TRBJ2-3, with 10 nucleotides matching TRBD2. The CDR3 sequence is 14 residues long. Germline V gene lookup returns CDR1 MNHEY and CDR2 SVGAGI. J lost 4 bases, V lost 4 bases, and 2 bases had no gene match. CDR3: CASSSLAGADTQYF. DNA of the CDR3: TGTGCCAGCAGTTCCCTAGCGGGAGCAGATACGCAGTATTTT.

CDR3 loop: CASSSNWDNPSGANVLTF. The DNA for the CDR3 is TGTGCCAGCAGCTCAAATTGGGACAACCCCTCTGGGGCCAACGTCCTGACTTTC. The V and J genes are TRBV7-8 and TRBJ2-6, with D possibly TRBD1 on 6 matching bases. The CDR3 length is 18 residues. Per the germline V gene, CDR1 is SGHVS and CDR2 is FQNEAQ. V gave up 4 bases and J gave up 0 bases, with 16 bases separating them.

The chain carries TRBV7-2 and TRBJ2-1; D gene uncertain. The V and J ends lost 2 bases and 8 bases respectively, with 7 bases between them. Germline CDR1 reads SGHTA; CDR2 reads FQGNSA. The CDR3 is 12 residues long. The CDR3 bases are TGTGCCAGCAGCTTATTCACGGATGAGCAGTTCTTC. It yields the protein CASSLFTDEQFF.

This clone has only a few counts. The rearrangement links TRBV7-9 to TRBJ1-1, with 8 positions matching TRBD1. The V segment lost 6 bases and the J segment 8 bases; nucleotides outside the gene matches: 5. Germline V gives CDR1 SEHNR, CDR2 FQNEAQ (reference sequence). CDR3 size: 12 residues. The CDR3 nucleotides read TGTGCCAGCAGGTTTGGACAGGGCGAAGCTTTCTTT. Protein sequence: CASRFGQGEAFF.

This chain uses TRBV14 with TRBJ2-2; D not certain. Germline values: CDR1 SGHDN, CDR2 FVKESK. With 1 base removed from V and 7 bases from J, the gap between germline ends came to 13 bases. The CDR3 runs 15 residues. The CDR3 sequence: CASSQVAGSFGELFF. In DNA, the CDR3 is TGTGCCAGCAGCCAAGTAGCCGGGTCATTCGGGGAGCTGTTTTTT. The whole variable domain, filled in from reference TRBV14 and TRBJ2-2, reads EAGVTQFPSHSVIEKGQTVTLRCDPISGHDNLYWYRRVMGKEIKFLLHFVKESKQDESGMPNNRFLAERTGGTYSTLKVQPAELEDSGVYFCASSQVAGSFGELFFGEGSRLTVL.